The 21 T cell receptor beta chains below all came from one sample that was sequenced in a study of cytomegalovirus exposure and HLA in healthy donors. PCR amplification relied on 60 Vbeta primers (plus 13 Jbeta primers). Method: immunoSEQ multiplex PCR; TCRdb's copy keeps in-frame clones and lacks some. Among roughly 100,000 clones listed, 65% to 85% were seen once. The sample taken for sequencing was PBMCs. Receptors were obtained from a male donor in good health and CMV-seropositive.

The J gene is TRBJ2-3, the V gene TRBV4-3; tentative D call: TRBD2 (6 bases). V gave up 0 bases and J gave up 4 bases, with 20 bases separating them. CDR3 length: 18 amino acids. Germline V CDR1 and CDR2: LGHNA, YSLEER. The chain's CDR3 is CASSQDPAGPSASDTQYF. As DNA, the CDR3 is TGCGCCAGCAGCCAAGATCCAGCAGGGCCTAGCGCTTCAGATACGCAGTATTTT.

This clone was seen a few times. The rearrangement links TRBV29-1 to TRBJ2-1, with TRBD1 matching 9 bases. CDR1 and CDR2 from the germline V gene are SQVTM and ANQGSEA. The CDR3 loop spans 12 amino acids. Unmatched junction bases numbered 6, after V lost 4 bases and J lost 11 bases. The CDR3 DNA reads TGCAGCGTTGGACAGGGGGAGGCCCAGCAGTTCTTC. It encodes CSVGQGEAQQFF.

The rearrangement joins TRBV7-9 to TRBJ2-7, with a possible D match to TRBD1 (6 bases). Trimming removed 5 bases at V and 4 bases at J, with 18 bases between. Germline CDR1 is SEHNR and CDR2 is FQNEAQ (reference sequence). The CDR3 has 15 residues. CDR3 sequence reads: CASSPQDRNHYEQYF. The CDR3 DNA reads as TGTGCCAGCAGCCCGCAGGACAGAAATCATTACGAGCAGTACTTC.

J is TRBJ2-3 and V is TRBV30, with 8 bases aligning to TRBD2. Germline values: CDR1 GTSNPN, CDR2 SVGIG (reference sequence). The CDR3 totals 15 residues. Losses at the gene ends were 0 bases for V and 6 bases for J; bases not matched to a gene: 8. CDR3 protein: CAWSVQVAGTDTQYF. The CDR3 DNA follows: TGTGCCTGGAGTGTACAAGTAGCGGGAACCGATACGCAGTATTTT.

The chain uses TRBV9 and TRBJ2-2; tentative D call: TRBD2 (6 bases). Trimming cost V 5 bases and J 4 bases, with 9 bases left between them. This CDR3 contains 13 residues. The germline V gene encodes CDR1 SGDLS and CDR2 YYNGEE. CDR3 DNA sequence: TGTGCCAGCAGTTTGGGAGGCACCGGGGAGCTGTTTTTT. Residues: CASSLGGTGELFF.

CDR3 sequence: CASSSELATEQFF. The CDR3 region has the DNA TGCGCCAGCAGCTCAGAACTAGCCACTGAGCAGTTCTTC. The gene calls are TRBV4-3 and TRBJ2-1; possible D gene TRBD2, 6 bases. The CDR3 extends over 13 amino acids. Germline V gene sequence: CDR1 LGHNA, CDR2 YSLEER. Trimming removed 5 bases from V and 9 bases from J, with 14 bases in between.

This chain connects TRBV4-3 to TRBJ2-7; 10 bases are a match to TRBD1. Germline values: CDR1 LGHNA, CDR2 YSLEER. This CDR3 has 16 amino acids. V lost 4 bases to trimming and J lost 2 bases; unmatched junction nucleotides: 8. The CDR3 sequence is CASSRVAGTGAYEQYF. Written as DNA, the CDR3 is TGCGCCAGCAGCCGGGTAGCCGGGACAGGGGCCTACGAGCAGTACTTC.

This clone was found once. This specimen includes other DNA sequences encoding the same CDR3. The chain joins TRBV7-8 to TRBJ1-4; 9 nucleotides align to TRBD1. Germline CDR1 SGHVS, CDR2 FQNEAQ. This CDR3 has 15 amino acids. The V gene end was trimmed by 5 bases and the J gene end by 4 bases; junction bases not matched to a gene: 5. The CDR3 DNA follows: TGTGCCAGCAGCCCACCGGGACAGGGTAATGAAAAACTGTTTTTT. Protein product: CASSPPGQGNEKLFF. Filled out from reference TRBV7-8 and TRBJ1-4, the complete variable domain reads GAGVSQSPRYKVAKRGQDVALRCDPISGHVSLFWYQQALGQGPEFLTYFQNEAQLDKSGLPSDRFFAERPEGSVSTLKIQRTQQEDSAVYLCASSPPGQGNEKLFFGSGTQLSVL.

This chain joins TRBV19 and TRBJ1-2, with no clear D. This CDR3 is 12 amino acids long. Trimming shortened V by 5 bases and J by 10 bases, and 14 bases separated the two germline ends. Germline V gene lookup returns CDR1 LNHDA and CDR2 SQIVND (reference sequence). CDR3 protein: CASSLSGYPYTF. The CDR3 DNA reads as TGTGCCAGTAGTTTGTCGGGATACCCCTACACCTTC.

This CDR3 is CASSTGYEQYF. The CDR3 DNA reads TGTGCCAGCAGCACCGGTTACGAGCAGTACTTC. This rearrangement joins TRBV28 to TRBJ2-7; D call uncertain. CDR3 length: 11 amino acids. V was clipped by 6 bases and J by 4 bases, with 7 bases between them. CDR1 is MDHEN, CDR2 SYDVKM, per germline.

This clone has more than one count but fewer than ten. The chain employs TRBV7-3 and TRBJ2-7; perhaps TRBD2 as D (5 bases). Deletions cut 4 bases from V and 4 bases from J, with 14 bases between. The germline CDR1 and CDR2 sequences are SGHTA and FQGTGA. This CDR3 has 14 amino acids. CDR3 coding DNA: TGTGCCAGCAGCTCACTAGTTCGTTATTACGAGCAGTACTTC. Residues: CASSSLVRYYEQYF.

CDR3 region: CASSSQPGTGGNEQYF. In DNA, the CDR3 is TGTGCCAGCAGCTCACAACCCGGGACAGGGGGTAACGAGCAGTACTTC. V usage is TRBV9 and J usage is TRBJ2-7; 11 nucleotides align to TRBD1. V dropped 4 bases and J dropped 5; count of bases not matched to a gene: 11. The CDR3 consists of 16 residues. Germline CDR1 and CDR2: SGDLS and YYNGEE.

The gene calls are TRBV27 and TRBJ2-7, with D perhaps TRBD2 (6 bases). The CDR3 runs 14 residues. V lost 5 bases, J lost 3 bases, and 14 bases lay in between. Germline V CDR1 and CDR2: MNHEY, SMNVEV (reference sequence). The CDR3 loop reads CASSQSGGGYEQYF. CDR3 DNA: TGTGCCAGCAGTCAGTCTGGGGGAGGCTACGAGCAGTACTTC.

In its sample, this clone was seen once. V is TRBV2 and J is TRBJ1-2; D unclear. V lost 3 bases, J lost 8 bases, and 13 bases lay in between. The germline V gene encodes CDR1 SNHLY and CDR2 FYNNEI. This CDR3 region has 13 residues. The CDR3 sequence is CASSDSSSRGYTF. CDR3 nucleotides: TGTGCCAGCAGTGACTCAAGCAGCAGGGGCTACACCTTC.

This clone was seen only once. This rearrangement joins TRBV5-4 to TRBJ2-7; TRBD2 matches at 7 bases. The CDR3 runs to 15 residues. J was trimmed by 5 bases and V by 0 bases; bases with no gene match: 8. From germline, CDR1 is SGHNT and CDR2 YYREEE (reference sequence). CDR3 in amino acids: CASSLDPSGLHEQYF. The CDR3 coding sequence is TGTGCCAGCAGCTTGGATCCTAGCGGTCTCCACGAGCAGTACTTC. The whole variable domain, filled in from reference TRBV5-4 and TRBJ2-7, reads ETGVTQSPTHLIKTRGQQVTLRCSSQSGHNTVSWYQQALGQGPQFIFQYYREEENGRGNFPPRFSGLQFPNYSSELNVNALELDDSALYLCASSLDPSGLHEQYFGPGTRLTVT.

The rearrangement uses TRBV19 and TRBJ2-1; D is unclear. Germline-derived CDR1 and CDR2 are LNHDA and SQIVND (reference sequence). The CDR3 totals 15 residues. Trimming pared 3 bases from V and 0 bases from J, leaving 9 bases between. CDR3 nucleotides: TGTGCCAGTAGTATGGGCAGCAGCTCCTACAATGAGCAGTTCTTC. The encoded protein is CASSMGSSSYNEQFF.

The V call is TRBV28, the J call TRBJ1-5; TRBD1 is a possible D gene (6 bases). CDR3 size: 14 residues. CDR1 is MDHEN, CDR2 SYDVKM, per germline. Trimming stripped 5 bases from V and 2 bases from J, with 10 bases between. Here the CDR3 DNA reads TGTGCCAGCAGTGGCTACAGGGGCAATCAGCCCCAGCATTTT. Translating gives CASSGYRGNQPQHF.

The V gene is TRBV15, the J gene TRBJ2-5, with TRBD1 identical over 7 bases. In germline, CDR1 is LNHNV, CDR2 YYDKDF (reference sequence). J gave up 1 base and V 1 base, and 3 bases lay outside the gene matches. This CDR3 comprises 15 residues. CDR3 in DNA: TGTGCCACCAGCAGAGGGGGGACAGCCCAAGAGACCCAGTACTTC. Its protein is CATSRGGTAQETQYF. Full variable domain (outside the CDR3, taken from reference TRBV15 and TRBJ2-5): DAMVIQNPRYQVTQFGKPVTLSCSQTLNHNVMYWYQQKSSQAPKLLFHYYDKDFNNEADTPDNFQSRRPNTSFCFLDIRSPGLGDTAMYLCATSRGGTAQETQYFGPGTRLLVL.

The chain has TRBV15 and TRBJ1-4; no definite D call. The V gene's germline CDR1 is LNHNV and CDR2 YYDKDF (reference sequence). The length of the CDR3 is 14 residues. V was pared by 5 bases and J by 3 bases, with 10 bases between. The CDR3 DNA reads as TGTGCCACCAGCTCCGCCCCGGCTAATGAAAAACTGTTTTTT. It translates to CATSSAPANEKLFF.

The V and J genes are TRBV27 and TRBJ2-7; tentative D call: TRBD2 (5 bases). Looked up from germline, CDR1 is MNHEY and CDR2 is SMNVEV (reference sequence). The germline V and J ends were trimmed by 5 bases and 0 bases, with 11 bases remaining between them. The CDR3 is 14 amino acids. The CDR3 here is CASSLGAISYEQYF. CDR3 DNA sequence: TGTGCCAGCAGTCTGGGAGCAATCTCCTACGAGCAGTACTTC.

This chain joins TRBV9 and TRBJ2-7; D may be TRBD1 (5 bases). V was clipped by 0 bases and J by 5 bases, with 18 bases between them. CDR3 length: 16 amino acids. In germline, CDR1 is SGDLS, CDR2 YYNGEE. CDR3 amino acids: CASSVAAGIIGDEQYF. CDR3 sequence (DNA): TGTGCCAGCAGCGTAGCTGCAGGGATCATAGGGGACGAGCAGTACTTC.